This TCR beta chain was captured by sequencing in a study of identical twins (TCRdb year 2016). About the full investigation: To test whether fetal clonotypes persist, this study deep-sequenced TCR alpha and beta repertoires from monozygotic twins, from unrelated adults of various ages, and from cord blood. To rule out contamination, replicate twin experiments were performed at different times with different library preparation protocols. On the study overall, not on this receptor specifically: Abundant cord blood beta clonotypes carried fewer insertions; young adult naive repertoires showed a weaker similar trend, while memory repertoires showed none. Compared with coincidental sharing between unrelated individuals, out-of-frame TCR alpha sequences shared between twins had an excess of sequences with low generation probability. A weaker excess of twin sharing was found in beta out-of-frame sequences because the signal-to-noise ratio was lowered by fewer shared sequences. Invariant T cells such as MAIT and iNKT could partly confound zero-insertion analyses, although diverse VJ usage argued against such confounding for most clonotypes. Out-of-frame TCR alpha sharing in monozygotic twins was systematically underestimated by recombination models, whereas sharing between unrelated individuals was in agreement with the recombination models. Conclusions relied on cross-sectional statistical analysis, since the same donors could not be followed over many years.

The library was prepared using 5' RACE. The sequencer was an Illumina HiSeq 2000. Template switching added a universal primer binding site, and the final cDNA carried a unique molecular identifier that allowed TCR cDNA molecules to be counted accurately. Specific primers in the conserved constant-segment region were used to synthesize first-strand cDNA for the TCR alpha and beta chains. To control for contamination, every cDNA library was double barcoded, receiving both a SMART-Mk sample barcode and Illumina barcodes. TruSeq adapter sequences along with Illumina sample barcodes were introduced in two successive PCR steps. Sequencing of the TCR alpha and beta cDNA libraries was done on the Illumina HiSeq platform using custom primers. On the study's bioinformatics: Unique molecular identifiers were extracted from raw reads with MiGEC, and CDR3 positions were determined with MiXCR. For each individual, recombination models were inferred using an EM algorithm with the repgenHMM and IGoR tools. The tcR package in R was used for shared clonotype analysis, with sharing normalized by the product of cloneset sizes. To study raw recombination without the effects of thymic and clonal selection, out-of-frame nonproductive sequences were analyzed. The public sequencing data were trimmed at Q25 with fastp and processed into clonotypes with MiXCR by TCRdb, which kept only in-frame beta chains. For every CDR3 protein sequence, its rows merge into one entry that carries the most common genes and DNA. For this entry, the V and J calls and clone size follow TCRdb and not the study's own pipeline. The sample has under 350,000 distinct CDR3 sequences on record, roughly 10% of them singletons. The ten most abundant clones make up 7% to 8.5% of the sample.

V loses 2 bases at its end and J loses 5 bases; junction bases beyond the gene matches: 2. According to the germline V gene, CDR1 reads MDHEN and CDR2 reads SYDVKM. Including the terminal cysteine and phenylalanine, the CDR3 comprises 15 residues. Only the CDR3 region is kept as DNA, spanning 45 bases read in frame from base 1. This clonotype was recorded a few times. Its antigen is not yet known. One base away there is no much larger clone; base qualities are not given. Only healthy Caucasian donors were included. Three pairs of female monozygotic twins, all aged about 18 to 29 years, were included in the twin cohort. Positive isolation kits from Invitrogen were used to isolate the CD4+ and CD8+ T cell populations. These data are also associated with another study on yellow fever vaccine responses in identical twins. The second study's paper adds: The T cell response to vaccination in identical twins was reported by the authors to appear partly convergent and partly personalized. Focusing on identical twins, the study followed the T cell clones that responded to the vaccine, and did so with precision.

The sample comprised CD8+ T cells sorted from blood. The sequence joins TRBV28 to TRBJ2-1, with 11 bases matching TRBD2. This clonotype was sampled from a woman under 30 in good health. The sequence in DNA is TGTGCCAGCAGTTTAGAGACTAGCGGGAACAATGAGCAGTTCTTC. Its protein is CASSLETSGNNEQFF.